These T cell receptor beta chains were read from a single sample in a study of radiation and T cells in renal cell carcinoma. Sequencing was performed with immunoSEQ multiplex PCR; in TCRdb, only in-frame clones are kept and a portion is missing. In the table there are almost 20,000 clones, approximately 62% of which are singletons. The sequencing here drew on tumor tissue, taken from a patient whose treatment included radiotherapy and nephrectomy. These receptor sequences come from a woman in her 70s with renal cell carcinoma. The CDR3 runs from the conserved cysteine through the conserved F or W. Each record gives: CDR3 DNA, CDR3 protein, V gene, J gene, clone size, D gene. The D gene is left open where the match is weak. The size field is filled for only some rows; it gives once, few, many or a size class.

DNA: TGTGCCAGCAGCCTAGCGGGCACAGATACGCAGTATTTT
CDR3: CASSLAGTDTQYF
V: TRBV2
J: TRBJ2-3
size: .
D: TRBD2

DNA: TGCAGCGTTCGGAGCGGGAGCTCCTACGAGCAGTACTTC
CDR3: CSVRSGSSYEQYF
V: TRBV29-1
J: TRBJ2-7
size: few
D: TRBD2

DNA: TGTGCCAGCAGTCCACGGACAGGAGTCAAAAACATTCAGTACTTC
CDR3: CASSPRTGVKNIQYF
V: TRBV2
J: TRBJ2-4
size: .
D: TRBD1

DNA: TGTGCCAGCAGTCCCCTGGCAAACACTGAAGCTTTCTTT
CDR3: CASSPLANTEAFF
V: TRBV6-5
J: TRBJ1-1
size: few
D: .

DNA: TGTGCCAGCAGCCTGGACAGGAACACTGAAGCTTTCTTT
CDR3: CASSLDRNTEAFF
V: TRBV2
J: TRBJ1-1
size: medium-sized
D: .

DNA: TGTGCCAGCTCACCCACTAGCGCATACGAGCAGTACTTC
CDR3: CASSPTSAYEQYF
V: TRBV18
J: TRBJ2-7
size: .
D: TRBD2

DNA: TGTGCCAGCAGAAGAGGGGGATCTGGCTACACCTTC
CDR3: CASRRGGSGYTF
V: TRBV28
J: TRBJ1-2
size: .
D: .

DNA: TGCAGCGCGCGGGAAAGCTCCTACGAGCAGTACTTC
CDR3: CSARESSYEQYF
V: TRBV29-1
J: TRBJ2-7
size: .
D: .

DNA: TGTGCCAGCAGCTTAGACAGGGGGCGTGAAAAACTGTTTTTT
CDR3: CASSLDRGREKLFF
V: TRBV7-2
J: TRBJ1-4
size: .
D: TRBD1

DNA: TGTGCCAGCAGTTATACCCTCACTGAAGCTTTCTTT
CDR3: CASSYTLTEAFF
V: TRBV6-6
J: TRBJ1-1
size: few
D: .

DNA: TGCGCCAGCAGCTTGGCACAGAACTCCTACAATGAGCAGTTCTTC
CDR3: CASSLAQNSYNEQFF
V: TRBV5-1
J: TRBJ2-1
size: .
D: .

DNA: TGTGCCAGCAGCAAAGCGCGAGGCAATCAGCCCCAGCATTTT
CDR3: CASSKARGNQPQHF
V: TRBV21-1
J: TRBJ1-5
size: large
D: .

DNA: TGTGCCAGCAGTTTCCCGGACAGGGGTTCCTACGAGCAGTACTTC
CDR3: CASSFPDRGSYEQYF
V: TRBV28
J: TRBJ2-7
size: .
D: TRBD1

DNA: TGCGCCAGCAGCCTACAGGGGACCTACGAGCAGTACTTC
CDR3: CASSLQGTYEQYF
V: TRBV5-1
J: TRBJ2-7
size: few
D: TRBD1

DNA: TGTGCCAGCAGCTTGAGTAATTCACCCCTCCACTTT
CDR3: CASSLSNSPLHF
V: TRBV5-6
J: TRBJ1-6
size: few
D: .

DNA: TGCGCCTCGGCCCGGGGGGACGGGGATACGCAGTATTTT
CDR3: CASARGDGDTQYF
V: TRBV5-1
J: TRBJ2-3
size: .
D: TRBD2

DNA: TGCGCCAGCAGCTTGGTGGGACTAGCGGGGGCGGAGACCCAGTACTTC
CDR3: CASSLVGLAGAETQYF
V: TRBV5-1
J: TRBJ2-5
size: .
D: TRBD2

DNA: TGTGCCAGCAGTTGGACAGGGGTTTGGGGCAGCAATCAGCCCCAGCATTTT
CDR3: CASSWTGVWGSNQPQHF
V: TRBV2
J: TRBJ1-5
size: .
D: TRBD1

DNA: TGTGCCAGCAGCTTGGCGATCGCTACTAATGAAAAACTGTTTTTT
CDR3: CASSLAIATNEKLFF
V: TRBV5-5
J: TRBJ1-4
size: .
D: .

DNA: TGCAGTGCTCTCCCTCTGGAGACCCAGTACTTC
CDR3: CSALPLETQYF
V: TRBV20-1
J: TRBJ2-5
size: .
D: .

DNA: TGTGCCAGTAGTGTCCTCGGGGGTCCTTACGAGCAGTACTTC
CDR3: CASSVLGGPYEQYF
V: TRBV19
J: TRBJ2-7
size: .
D: .

DNA: TGTGCCAGCAGCCCTCGGACTAGCGGGGACTACGAGCAGTACTTC
CDR3: CASSPRTSGDYEQYF
V: TRBV9
J: TRBJ2-7
size: .
D: TRBD2

DNA: TGTGCCAGCAGTTCCGAATTTCGGACAGCCGGTGAGCAGTTCTTC
CDR3: CASSSEFRTAGEQFF
V: TRBV6-5
J: TRBJ2-1
size: medium-sized
D: .

DNA: TGTGCCAGCTCACCGACGCCCTACGAGCAGTACTTC
CDR3: CASSPTPYEQYF
V: TRBV18
J: TRBJ2-7
size: .
D: .

DNA: TGTGCCAGCACAGGACAGGGCTACGAGACCCAGTACTTC
CDR3: CASTGQGYETQYF
V: TRBV11-2
J: TRBJ2-5
size: .
D: TRBD1

DNA: TGTGCCAGCAGTTTATATCTAGCGGGGGAGCTGTTTTTT
CDR3: CASSLYLAGELFF
V: TRBV28
J: TRBJ2-2
size: .
D: .

DNA: TGTGCCAGCAGCGCCCACGGGACCGAAGATGAAAAACTGTTTTTT
CDR3: CASSAHGTEDEKLFF
V: TRBV9
J: TRBJ1-4
size: .
D: .

DNA: TGTGCCAGCAGCACATCAGCTACCGGGGCCAACGTCCTGACTTTC
CDR3: CASSTSATGANVLTF
V: TRBV7-2
J: TRBJ2-6
size: .
D: .

DNA: TGTGCCAGCAGTCCGTCCGTCGGCGGGGAGCTGTTTTTT
CDR3: CASSPSVGGELFF
V: TRBV28
J: TRBJ2-2
size: .
D: .

DNA: TGTGCATCAGGGCCCTACGGCAGCACAGATACGCAGTATTTT
CDR3: CASGPYGSTDTQYF
V: TRBV27
J: TRBJ2-3
size: .
D: .

DNA: TGTGCCATCCTGACAGGGACTAATGAAAAACTGTTTTTT
CDR3: CAILTGTNEKLFF
V: TRBV2
J: TRBJ1-4
size: .
D: TRBD1

DNA: TGTGCCAGCAGTCCGGGACAGGGGCGTAACTATGGCTACACCTTC
CDR3: CASSPGQGRNYGYTF
V: TRBV28
J: TRBJ1-2
size: .
D: TRBD1

DNA: TGTGCCAGCAGCCCGCGACAGACACACACCGGGGAGCTGTTTTTT
CDR3: CASSPRQTHTGELFF
V: TRBV7-8
J: TRBJ2-2
size: .
D: .

DNA: TGCAGCGGGGACAGGGGGACTGAAGCTTTCTTT
CDR3: CSGDRGTEAFF
V: TRBV29-1
J: TRBJ1-1
size: .
D: TRBD1

DNA: TGCGCCAGCAGCGTACCCGAACAGGGCCCAAATTCACCCCTCCACTTT
CDR3: CASSVPEQGPNSPLHF
V: TRBV5-1
J: TRBJ1-6
size: .
D: .

DNA: TGTGCCAGCAGTTACGCCCCAGGTTCACCCCTCCACTTT
CDR3: CASSYAPGSPLHF
V: TRBV6-5
J: TRBJ1-6
size: few
D: .

DNA: TGTGCCAGCAGCTTCAGGGGGGGGTATTCACCCCTCCACTTT
CDR3: CASSFRGGYSPLHF
V: TRBV7-9
J: TRBJ1-6
size: .
D: TRBD1

DNA: TGTGCCAGCAGCTCGCTCGACGAGCAGTACTTC
CDR3: CASSSLDEQYF
V: TRBV7-2
J: TRBJ2-7
size: .
D: .

DNA: TGTGCCAGTAGTATACTTGGGGGATTGAACTATGGCTACACCTTC
CDR3: CASSILGGLNYGYTF
V: TRBV19
J: TRBJ1-2
size: .
D: .

DNA: TGTGCCAGCAGCCCCCGCGGACAGGGTGGTTTGGCAGATGAGCAGTTCTTC
CDR3: CASSPRGQGGLADEQFF
V: TRBV9
J: TRBJ2-1
size: once
D: TRBD1

DNA: TGTGCCAGCAGCTTATCGGGAGCACGCGAGACCCAGTACTTC
CDR3: CASSLSGARETQYF
V: TRBV7-9
J: TRBJ2-5
size: .
D: .